The 26 T cell receptor beta chains in this list originate from one sample, sequenced in a study of shared clonotypes between healthy human individuals. The protocol was immunoSEQ multiplex PCR, while the TCRdb copy is restricted to in-frame clones and leaves out a portion. In the table there are approximately 500,000 clones, over 70% of which are singletons. The specimen was PBMCs. These receptors were collected from a woman between 40 and 50 years old in good health. Some clones in this sample may be carry-over from other donors' samples.

The gene calls are TRBV7-2 and TRBJ1-2; D perhaps matches TRBD1 (5 bases). From germline, CDR1 is SGHTA and CDR2 FQGNSA. The CDR3 extends over 15 amino acids. Trimming left V 2 bases short and J 5 bases short, with 15 bases between. The CDR3: CASSLTPPGPYGYTF. As DNA, the CDR3 is TGTGCCAGCAGCTTAACACCTCCGGGGCCGTATGGCTACACCTTC.

The rearrangement uses TRBV19 and TRBJ1-5; D not certain. The CDR3 is 16 residues long. V lost 5 bases, J lost 0 bases, and 14 bases lay in between. Germline loops: CDR1 LNHDA, CDR2 SQIVND (reference sequence). CDR3 in DNA: TGTGCCAGTAGTCTCCGTCGGGGTTATAGCAATCAGCCCCAGCATTTT. This gives the protein CASSLRRGYSNQPQHF.

The rearrangement links TRBV7-3 to TRBJ2-2; the D gene is possibly TRBD2 (5 bases). The germline gives CDR1 SGHTA, CDR2 FQGTGA. The CDR3 is 16 residues long. V lost 1 base to trimming and J lost 4 bases, with 13 bases between them. CDR3 sequence reads: CASSLNPLGSTGELFF. DNA of the CDR3: TGTGCCAGCAGCTTAAATCCGCTGGGGAGCACCGGGGAGCTGTTTTTT.

V usage is TRBV9 and J usage is TRBJ2-5, with D uncertain. Germline CDR1 is SGDLS and CDR2 is YYNGEE. The CDR3 has 14 residues. The germline V and J ends were trimmed by 4 bases and 5 bases, with 15 bases remaining between them. The CDR3 DNA reads as TGTGCCAGCAGCCCACGGACCTATGGGGAGACCCAGTACTTC. Translation gives CASSPRTYGETQYF.

V is TRBV5-1 and J is TRBJ1-1, with TRBD1 matching 8 bases. Trimming at V came to 2 bases and at J to 7 bases, leaving 4 bases not matched to a gene. The CDR3 has 13 amino acids. Germline V gene lookup returns CDR1 SGHRS and CDR2 YFSETQ. In DNA, the CDR3 is TGCGCCAGCAGCTTAATAACAGGGGGTGAAGCTTTCTTT. The encoded protein is CASSLITGGEAFF.

V and J are TRBV2 and TRBJ1-1; D gene uncertain. Germline CDR1 and CDR2: SNHLY and FYNNEI. The CDR3 sequence is 14 residues long. Trimming cost V 6 bases and J 5 bases, with 16 bases left between them. CDR3 protein: CASRAVRGLTEAFF. The CDR3 nucleotides are TGTGCCAGCAGGGCAGTCCGAGGGTTAACTGAAGCTTTCTTT.

To note about this clone: Given a far larger clone just one base away, this is likely a sequencing read error. This chain links TRBV2 with TRBJ1-1; D gene ambiguous. This CDR3 contains 11 residues. The V gene's germline CDR1 is SNHLY and CDR2 FYNNEI. CDR3 amino acids: CASRGTTEASF. The DNA of the CDR3 is TGTGCCAGCAGGGGTACTACTGAAGCTTCCTTT.

To note about this clone: A single base is all that separates this from a far larger clone, so a read error is likely. The chain couples TRBV28 to TRBJ1-2; D unresolved. Looked up from germline, CDR1 is MDHEN and CDR2 is SYDVKM. This CDR3 spans 11 amino acids. The CDR3 DNA follows: TGTGCCAGCAGGTCTAACTATGGCTACATCTTC. As protein: CASRSNYGYIF.

Worth noting for this clone: A far larger clone is one nucleotide away, so this likely arose from a read error. The same CDR3 can be traced to other DNA sequences in this sample. V gene TRBV28 combines with J gene TRBJ2-7; 7 positions match TRBD1. The trim removed 8 bases at V and 0 bases at J, leaving 4 bases unmatched. The CDR3 totals 13 residues. CDR1 is MDHEN, CDR2 SYDVKM, per germline. The CDR3 reads CASRGQSSYEQYF. The CDR3 nucleotides are TGTGCCAGCCGGGGACAGTCCTCCTACGAGCAGTACTTC.

About this clone: A far larger clone is only one base removed, so a read error is likely. Other DNA sequences in the sample encode the same CDR3. V is TRBV30 and J is TRBJ1-5; TRBD1 might be the D (6 bases). The CDR3 has 13 amino acids. V was clipped by 2 bases and J by 7 bases, with 12 bases between them. The germline V gene has CDR1 GTSNPN and CDR2 SVGIG (reference sequence). The CDR3: CAWSRGNWQPQHF. The CDR3 DNA reads as TGTGCCTGGAGTAGGGGGAACTGGCAGCCCCAGCATTTT.

The J gene is TRBJ2-1, the V gene TRBV5-1; 9 bases line up with TRBD1. V dropped 3 bases and J dropped 6; count of bases not matched to a gene: 4. Germline V gene sequence: CDR1 SGHRS, CDR2 YFSETQ. CDR3 length: 14 residues. The CDR3 DNA follows: TGCGCCAGCAGCTCACAGGGGGCAGGCAATGAGCAGTTCTTC. It translates to CASSSQGAGNEQFF.

V is TRBV25-1 and J is TRBJ2-1; D is tentatively TRBD1 or TRBD2 (7 bases each). This CDR3 contains 17 residues. Germline V gene data show CDR1 as MGHDK and CDR2 as SYGVNS. V gave up 3 bases and J gave up 4 bases, with 19 bases separating them. DNA of the CDR3: TGTGCCAGCAGTGACCCAGAGGGAGGGGGCAGTTACAATGAGCAGTTCTTC. This codes for CASSDPEGGGSYNEQFF.

J is TRBJ2-7 and V is TRBV5-1; D remains unclear. V lost 0 bases, J lost 2 bases, and 6 bases lay in between. Germline-derived CDR1 and CDR2 are SGHRS and YFSETQ. The CDR3 covers 13 residues. CDR3 bases: TGCGCCAGCAGCTTGGCCCCGGCCTACGAGCAGTACTTC. Protein product: CASSLAPAYEQYF.

This clone was detected only once. The chain couples TRBV30 to TRBJ1-1; D is unclear. V was clipped by 1 base and J by 4 bases, with 10 bases between them. Germline-derived CDR1 and CDR2 are GTSNPN and SVGIG (reference sequence). The CDR3 is 13 amino acids. CDR3 sequence: CAWSASFGTEAFF. The CDR3 bases are TGTGCCTGGAGTGCCTCTTTCGGCACTGAAGCTTTCTTT.

This chain joins TRBV10-3 and TRBJ1-5; D not resolved. The V and J ends lost 4 bases and 0 bases respectively, with 4 bases between them. The CDR3 consists of 13 residues. Per germline, CDR1 ENHRY and CDR2 SYGVKD. The CDR3 bases are TGTGCCATCAGTGGGAATAGCAATCAGCCCCAGCATTTT. This translates into CAISGNSNQPQHF.

This clone was observed a single time. This likely traces to a read error, being one base from a far larger clone. This rearrangement joins TRBV4-3 to TRBJ2-5, with TRBD2 identical over 12 bases. V trimming: 1 base; J trimming: 3 bases; junction bases outside the gene matches: 15. Germline CDR1 reads LGHNA; CDR2 reads YSLEER. CDR3 length: 20 amino acids. The CDR3 is CASSQGPPGLAGFGKETQYF. CDR3 in DNA: TGCGCCAGCAGCCAAGGTCCGCCGGGACTAGCGGGCTTTGGTAAAGAGACCCAGTACTTC.

This CDR3 is CASRTAYNQPQHF. The CDR3 coding sequence is TGTGCCAGCAGGACGGCCTACAATCAGCCCCAGCATTTT. The J gene is TRBJ1-5, the V gene TRBV2, with D hard to call. The CDR3 loop spans 13 amino acids. Germline CDR1 and CDR2: SNHLY and FYNNEI. Trimming shortened V by 6 bases and J by 3 bases, and 9 bases separated the two germline ends.

This chain connects TRBV14 to TRBJ1-3; no reliable D call. V lost 1 base and J 13 bases, leaving 17 bases between the germline ends. This CDR3 has 14 residues. Germline values: CDR1 SGHDN, CDR2 FVKESK. The CDR3 spells CASSQGGLFGPIYF. The CDR3 bases are TGTGCCAGCAGCCAAGGAGGGTTGTTCGGCCCGATATATTTT.

The V and J genes are TRBV21-1 and TRBJ2-7; TRBD1 is taken as the D call from the table, unchecked against the DNA. TRBV21-1 constitutes a pseudogene. This CDR3 is 14 amino acids long. This CDR3 reads CASSPQEIPYEQYF. CDR3 bases: TGTGCCAGCAGCCCGCAGGAAATCCCCTACGAGCAGTACTTC.

The rearrangement uses TRBV5-1 and TRBJ2-4, with 9 bases aligning to TRBD1. Germline CDR1 SGHRS, CDR2 YFSETQ. CDR3 length: 15 amino acids. The J segment lost 7 bases and the V segment lost 0 bases, leaving 5 bases of the junction unmatched. The CDR3 protein is CASSLVGGTGNIQYF. The CDR3 DNA is TGCGCCAGCAGCTTGGTAGGAGGGACAGGGAACATTCAGTACTTC.

This chain connects TRBV7-2 to TRBJ2-5; no definite D call. V was trimmed by 5 bases and J by 0 bases, leaving 7 bases between them. Germline loops: CDR1 SGHTA, CDR2 FQGNSA. The CDR3 consists of 13 residues. This CDR3 is CASSRKYQETQYF. Written as DNA, the CDR3 is TGTGCCAGCAGCCGGAAGTACCAAGAGACCCAGTACTTC.

This clone appeared once. A far larger clone is just one base off, so this is likely a read error. The same CDR3 can be traced to other DNA sequences in this sample. The chain uses TRBV7-9 and TRBJ2-5, with D hard to call. TRBJ2-7 matches the DNA end more closely, so the J call is doubtful. The CDR3 is 15 amino acids. Germline V CDR1 and CDR2: SEHNR, FQNEAQ (reference sequence). Written as DNA, the CDR3 is TGTGCCAGCAGCCAACTGGCTGGGCTTTCATACGAGCAGTACTTC. It encodes CASSQLAGLSYEQYF.

This chain uses TRBV19 with TRBJ2-1; D uncertain. The germline V gene has CDR1 LNHDA and CDR2 SQIVND (reference sequence). This CDR3 comprises 14 residues. V lost 8 bases and J lost 1, with 12 bases in between. The CDR3 DNA is TGTGCCAGTTCCGGGCATGGGTCCTACAATGAGCAGTTCTTC. Translated: CASSGHGSYNEQFF.

The V and J genes are TRBV28 and TRBJ1-5; D gene unclear. Trimming cost V 6 bases and J 8 bases, with 8 bases left between them. Germline CDR1 is MDHEN and CDR2 is SYDVKM. The CDR3 totals 11 residues. Here the CDR3 reads CASSLGEPQHF. CDR3 in DNA: TGTGCCAGCAGCCTCGGAGAGCCCCAGCATTTT.

The chain joins TRBV7-9 to TRBJ2-1, with 8 bases fitting TRBD2. Germline CDR1 reads SEHNR; CDR2 reads FQNEAQ (reference sequence). V dropped 1 base and J dropped 6; count of bases not matched to a gene: 5. CDR3 length equals 15 residues. This CDR3 reads CASSLEGLAINEQFF. CDR3 coding DNA: TGTGCCAGCAGCTTAGAAGGACTAGCAATCAATGAGCAGTTCTTC.

The chain uses TRBV28 and TRBJ2-1, with a tentative D call TRBD1 (5 bases). Trimming stripped 0 bases from V and 10 bases from J, with 22 bases between. This CDR3 has 17 amino acids. CDR1 and CDR2 from the germline V gene are MDHEN and SYDVKM. CDR3: CASSLWALQGTVQEQFF. The CDR3 nucleotides are TGTGCCAGCAGTTTATGGGCCCTCCAGGGCACGGTTCAGGAGCAGTTCTTC.